Detailed here is one T cell receptor beta chain. This specimen comes from a study of CD8 T cells in Susac syndrome. Peripheral blood CD8+ and CD4+ T cells were profiled by TCR beta sequencing. It was with random hexamers that roughly 0.5 to 1 ug RNA was reverse transcribed. Each CDR3 protein gets one entry after TCRdb re-called the immunoSEQ multiplex PCR reads with MiXCR. There are 84,000 or so distinct CDR3 sequences in the sample; roughly 94% occur only once, and roughly 0.46% lies in the top ten. Trimming removed 1 base from V and 0 bases from J, with 7 bases in between. This CDR3 is built from 15 residues. In germline, CDR1 is LNHDA, CDR2 SQIVND (reference sequence).

The receptor was derived from a human donor with Susac syndrome. The sequenced sample was CD8+ T cells from PBMCs. This chain uses TRBV19 with TRBJ2-1; D may be TRBD1 (5 bases). This CDR3 is CASSIGQSSYNEQFF. The CDR3 nucleotides are TGTGCCAGTAGTATAGGACAGAGCTCCTACAATGAGCAGTTCTTC.